This T cell receptor (beta chain) was sequenced during a study of molecular identifiers for immune sequencing clone quantification. Study-wide results and caveats: The sizes of highly expanded clones could be underestimated when identical TCR molecules share a barcode. Clones above 20 RNA copies contained over 99% of effector molecules and under 1% of naive molecules.

TCRdb used MiXCR to reprocess the PCR reads, holding one entry per CDR3 protein. Of 38,000 or so distinct CDR3 sequences in the sample, under 20% are singletons; the top ten hold about 6.2%. The authors sorted naive CD8 T cells as CD8+CD4-CCR7+CD45RA+. Concerning this clonotype itself: The antigen is not known.

Germline-derived CDR1 and CDR2 are LGHNA and YNFKEQ. The CDR3 spans 16 residues. The V and J ends lost 0 bases and 2 bases, in that order; junction bases with no gene match: 4. The rearrangement joins TRBV4-2 to TRBJ2-3, with 8 positions matching TRBD1. Sequencing was done on a sample of naive CD8+ T cells from blood, with Jurkat cell RNA spiked in. Documented subset: FACS-sorted CD8+CD4-CCR7+CD45RA+ naive T cells. The receptor comes from a human donor in good health. Some libraries in this study had Jurkat cell RNA spiked in. DNA for the CDR3: TGTGCCAGCAGCCAAGACCCCAGGGGGCACACAGATACGCAGTATTTT. Protein product: CASSQDPRGHTDTQYF.